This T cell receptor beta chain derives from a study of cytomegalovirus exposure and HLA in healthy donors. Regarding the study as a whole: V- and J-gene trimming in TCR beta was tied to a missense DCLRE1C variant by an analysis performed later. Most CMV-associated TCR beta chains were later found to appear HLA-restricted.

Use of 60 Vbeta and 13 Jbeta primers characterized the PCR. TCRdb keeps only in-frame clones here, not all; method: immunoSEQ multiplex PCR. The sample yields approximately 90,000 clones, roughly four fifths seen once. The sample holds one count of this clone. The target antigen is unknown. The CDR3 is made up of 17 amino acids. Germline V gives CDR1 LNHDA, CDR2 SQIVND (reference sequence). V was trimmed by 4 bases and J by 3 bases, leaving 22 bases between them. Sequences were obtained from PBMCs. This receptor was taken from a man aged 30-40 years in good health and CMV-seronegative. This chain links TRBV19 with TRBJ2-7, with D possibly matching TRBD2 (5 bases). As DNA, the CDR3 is TGTGCCAGTAGTAACCAGGAAGGGAGTTTTCTTGGCTACGAGCAGTACTTC. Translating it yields CASSNQEGSFLGYEQYF.